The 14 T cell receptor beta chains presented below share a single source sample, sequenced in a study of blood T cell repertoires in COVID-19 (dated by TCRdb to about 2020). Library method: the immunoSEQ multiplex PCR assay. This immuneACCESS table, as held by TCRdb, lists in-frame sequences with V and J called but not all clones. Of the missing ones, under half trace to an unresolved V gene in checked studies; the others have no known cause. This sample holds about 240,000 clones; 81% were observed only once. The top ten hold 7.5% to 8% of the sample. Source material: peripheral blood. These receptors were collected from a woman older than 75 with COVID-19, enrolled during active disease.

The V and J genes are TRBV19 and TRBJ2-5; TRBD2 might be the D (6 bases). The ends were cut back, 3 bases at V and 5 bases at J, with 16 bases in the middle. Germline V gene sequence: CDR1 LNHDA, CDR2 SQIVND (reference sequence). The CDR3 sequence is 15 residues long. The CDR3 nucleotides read TGTGCCAGTAGTATGGGTGGAGGGCCTGAGGAGACCCAGTACTTC. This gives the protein CASSMGGGPEETQYF.

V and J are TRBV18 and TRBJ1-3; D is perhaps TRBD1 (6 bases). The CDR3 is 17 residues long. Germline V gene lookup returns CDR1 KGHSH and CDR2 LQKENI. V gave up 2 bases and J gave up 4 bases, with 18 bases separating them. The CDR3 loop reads CASSPTVGAGAGNTIYF. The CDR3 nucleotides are TGTGCCAGCTCACCAACGGTCGGGGCAGGGGCCGGAAACACCATATATTTT.

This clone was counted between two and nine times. The DNA for the CDR3 is TGTGCCAGCAGCCGGACTAGCGGGAGTCCAGATACGCAGTATTTT. The encoded protein is CASSRTSGSPDTQYF. The chain is built from TRBV3-1 (or the pseudogene TRBV3-2) and TRBJ2-3; 13 bases align to TRBD2. After removal of 4 bases from V and 4 bases from J, the junction contained 2 bases not matched to a gene. The CDR3 is 15 residues long. Germline CDR1 and CDR2: LGHDT and YNNKEL (reference sequence).

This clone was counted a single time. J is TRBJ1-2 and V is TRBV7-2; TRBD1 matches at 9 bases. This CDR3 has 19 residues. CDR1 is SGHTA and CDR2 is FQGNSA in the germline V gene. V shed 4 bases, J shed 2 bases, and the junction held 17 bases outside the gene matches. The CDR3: CASSSRDRVNLNPNYGYTF. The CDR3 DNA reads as TGTGCCAGCAGCTCCCGGGACAGGGTAAATCTCAATCCGAACTATGGCTACACCTTC.

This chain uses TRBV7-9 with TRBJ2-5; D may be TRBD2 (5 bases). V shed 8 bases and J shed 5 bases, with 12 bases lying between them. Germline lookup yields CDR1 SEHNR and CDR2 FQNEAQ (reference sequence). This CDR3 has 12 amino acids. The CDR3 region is CASFPGGETQYF. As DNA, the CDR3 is TGTGCCAGCTTTCCGGGCGGGGAGACCCAGTACTTC.

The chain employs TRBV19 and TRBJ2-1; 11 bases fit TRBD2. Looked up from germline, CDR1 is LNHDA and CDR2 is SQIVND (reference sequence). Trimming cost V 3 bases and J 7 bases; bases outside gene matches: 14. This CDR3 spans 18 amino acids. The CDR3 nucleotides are TGTGCCAGTAGTATTGGGTCAGGGACTAGCGGTAGATGGAATGAGCAGTTCTTC. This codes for CASSIGSGTSGRWNEQFF.

CDR3 sequence reads: CATYPGGTYNEQFF. In nucleotides, the CDR3 is TGTGCCACCTATCCGGGCGGGACTTACAATGAGCAGTTCTTC. V usage is TRBV24-1 and J usage is TRBJ2-1; tentatively, D is TRBD2 (6 bases). V was shortened by 9 bases and J by 4 bases, with 15 bases between the two germline ends. Per germline, CDR1 KGHDR and CDR2 SFDVKD. This CDR3 has 14 residues.

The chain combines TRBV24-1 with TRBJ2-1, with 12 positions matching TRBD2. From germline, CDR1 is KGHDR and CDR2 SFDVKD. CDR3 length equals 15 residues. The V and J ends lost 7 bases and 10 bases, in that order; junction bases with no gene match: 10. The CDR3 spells CATSKTGTSGLEQFF. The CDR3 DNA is TGTGCCACCAGCAAAACGGGGACTAGCGGGCTCGAGCAGTTCTTC.

The CDR3 loop reads CASSDTARKNTEAFF. CDR3 DNA sequence: TGTGCCAGCAGTGACACAGCCAGAAAGAACACTGAAGCTTTCTTT. This chain links TRBV2 with TRBJ1-1; D unclear. This CDR3 contains 15 residues. With 3 bases removed from V and 1 base from J, the gap between germline ends came to 12 bases. CDR1 and CDR2 (germline): SNHLY, FYNNEI.

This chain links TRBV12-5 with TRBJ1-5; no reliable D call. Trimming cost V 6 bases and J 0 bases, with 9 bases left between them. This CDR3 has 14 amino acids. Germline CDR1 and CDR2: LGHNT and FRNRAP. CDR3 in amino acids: CASGAQYSNQPQHF. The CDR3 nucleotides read TGTGCTAGTGGCGCTCAGTATAGCAATCAGCCCCAGCATTTT.

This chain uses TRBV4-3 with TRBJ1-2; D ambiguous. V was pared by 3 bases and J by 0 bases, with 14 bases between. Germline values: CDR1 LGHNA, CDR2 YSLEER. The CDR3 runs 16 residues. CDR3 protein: CASSHTRAITNYGYTF. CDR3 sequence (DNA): TGCGCCAGCAGCCACACTAGGGCTATTACTAACTATGGCTACACCTTC.

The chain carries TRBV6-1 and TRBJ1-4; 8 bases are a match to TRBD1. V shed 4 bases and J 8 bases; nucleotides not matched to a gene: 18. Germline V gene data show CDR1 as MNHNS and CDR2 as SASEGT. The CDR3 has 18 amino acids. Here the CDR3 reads CASSVPGGSFSSVEKLFF. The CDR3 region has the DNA TGTGCCAGCAGTGTACCAGGGGGCTCCTTCAGTAGTGTCGAAAAACTGTTTTTT.

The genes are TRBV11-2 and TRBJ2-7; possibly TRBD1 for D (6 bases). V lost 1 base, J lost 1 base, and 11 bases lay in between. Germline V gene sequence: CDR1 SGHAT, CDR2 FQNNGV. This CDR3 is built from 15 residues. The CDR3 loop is CASSLASGQSYEQYF. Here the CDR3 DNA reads TGTGCCAGCAGCTTAGCCTCCGGACAGTCCTACGAGCAGTACTTC.

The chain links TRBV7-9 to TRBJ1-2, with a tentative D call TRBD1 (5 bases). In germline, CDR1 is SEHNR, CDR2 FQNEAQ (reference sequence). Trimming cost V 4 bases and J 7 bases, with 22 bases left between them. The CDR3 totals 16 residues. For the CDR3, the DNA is TGTGCCAGCAGCTCCCCGGGGGTCTTTCTCTCTAGTGGCTACACCTTC. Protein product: CASSSPGVFLSSGYTF.